Below are 22 T cell receptor beta chains sequenced from a single sample in a study of T cells in women clearing cervical HPV infection. TCRdb keeps only in-frame clones here, not all; method: immunoSEQ multiplex PCR. The data include around 30,000 clones; the top ten clones carry 20% to 25%. Sequences were obtained from blood buffy coat. Receptors originate from a woman between 18 and 75 years old with a cervical HPV16 infection that either progressed to CIN3+ or cleared (not recorded which).

A word on this clone: The read gets to within 3 residues of the CDR3 end, and the germline J gene fills in the rest. V gene TRBV30 combines with J gene TRBJ2-2, with TRBD1 identical over 7 bases. Germline V CDR1 and CDR2: GTSNPN, SVGIG (reference sequence). There are 13 residues in the CDR3. The CDR3 protein is CACLGQHNSPLFF. Incomplete CDR3 DNA: TGTGCCTGCCTGGGACAGCATAATTCACCG.

Note on this clone: A junction boundary mismatches the germline segment, possibly from a read error. The read terminates 3 residues before the CDR3 end, so the remaining end is supplied by the germline J gene. This chain links TRBV7-3 with TRBJ2-1, with 7 positions matching TRBD1. This CDR3 has 13 amino acids. From germline, CDR1 is SGHTA and CDR2 FQGTGA. CDR3 DNA (partial): TGTGCCAGCAGCATAACAGGGGCCCATGAG. It specifies CASSITGAHE. In full, the CDR3 is CASSITGAHEQFF.

Turning to this clone: With the read ending 3 residues before the CDR3 end, the germline J gene is used to fill in that end. V and J are TRBV29-1 and TRBJ2-7, with a possible D match to TRBD1 (7 bases). Germline V gene data show CDR1 as SQVTM and CDR2 as ANQGSEA. The germline V and J ends were trimmed by 4 bases and 3 bases, with 10 bases remaining between them. The CDR3 is 12 residues long. CDR3 DNA (partial): TGCAGCGTTGGCAGGGGGGACTACGAG. Translated: CSVGRGDYE. The full CDR3 protein reads CSVGRGDYEQYF.

Points on this clone: The CDR3 end is not reached by the read, which stops 3 residues before it; the germline J gene fills it in. This chain links TRBV29-1 with TRBJ2-1; TRBD1 agrees at 8 bases. V dropped 3 bases and J dropped 4; count of bases not matched to a gene: 5. From germline, CDR1 is SQVTM and CDR2 ANQGSEA. The length of the CDR3 is 14 residues. Partial CDR3 DNA: TGCAGCGTTGAGGCAGGGGGCGCGTACAATGAG. Its protein product is CSVEAGGAYNE. The full CDR3 protein is CSVEAGGAYNEQFF.

Partial CDR3 DNA: TGTGCCAGCAGCCCCCTTGGCGGTACGGCG. Encoded protein: CASSPLGGTA. The CDR3 reads in full as CASSPLGGTAQYF. J is TRBJ2-3 and V is TRBV7-6; D not resolved. The CDR3 goes on 3 residues after the read ends, and that part is filled in from the germline J gene. The CDR3 contains 13 residues. The germline V gene has CDR1 SGHVS and CDR2 FNYEAQ.

Comment on this clone: Read sequence stops 3 residues before the CDR3 end, and the germline J gene provides the missing end. The chain recombines TRBV11-3 with TRBJ2-7, with D possibly matching TRBD2 (5 bases). There are 14 residues in the CDR3. Trimming took 1 base from V and 4 from J, leaving 11 bases between them. Germline V CDR1 and CDR2: SGHNT, YENEEA. The CDR3 sequence: CASSLVSGFYEQYF. Partial CDR3 DNA: TGTGCCAGCAGCTTAGTCAGCGGATTTTACGAG.

CDR3 sequence reads: CSASFFTQGYGYTF. The DNA read from the CDR3 is TGCAGTGCTAGTTTCTTTACACAGGGCTATGGC. V is TRBV20-1 and J is TRBJ1-2; possible D gene TRBD1, 6 bases. The read falls 3 residues short of the CDR3 end, and the missing part is taken from the germline J gene. Germline assignment: CDR1 DFQATT and CDR2 SNEGSKA (reference sequence). V lost 3 bases and J 4 bases, leaving 15 bases between the germline ends. The length of the CDR3 is 14 residues.

Turning to this clone: Coverage ceases 3 residues before the CDR3 finishes, and the germline J gene fills in the end. The V gene is TRBV5-4, the J gene TRBJ1-2; D remains unclear. The CDR3 is made up of 13 amino acids. Trimming removed 0 bases at V and 2 bases at J, with 5 bases between. Germline CDR1 reads SGHNT; CDR2 reads YYREEE (reference sequence). The CDR3 sequence: CASSLGQNYGYTF. CDR3 bases read: TGTGCCAGCAGCTTGGGGCAGAACTATGGC.

With respect to this clone: Coverage ceases 3 residues before the CDR3 finishes, and the germline J gene fills in the end. The chain recombines TRBV2 with TRBJ2-1; 9 positions match TRBD2. The length of the CDR3 is 17 residues. Germline trimming cut 2 bases from V and 2 bases from J; bases unmatched to any gene: 7. Germline V gene data show CDR1 as SNHLY and CDR2 as FYNNEI. Partial CDR3 DNA: TGTGCCAGCAGTGAAATGACGTCTAGCGGGGCCTACAATGAG. Translation: CASSEMTSSGAYNE. In full, the CDR3 is CASSEMTSSGAYNEQFF.

A note on this clone: The read halts 3 residues ahead of the CDR3 end, with the missing end drawn from the germline J gene. V usage is TRBV28 and J usage is TRBJ1-4, with D perhaps TRBD1 (5 bases). Trimming left V 9 bases short and J 8 bases short, with 19 bases between. CDR3 length equals 14 residues. The germline V gene has CDR1 MDHEN and CDR2 SYDVKM. CDR3 region: CASNTGIVQEKLFF. The part of the CDR3 DNA that was read is TGTGCCAGTAATACAGGTATCGTTCAGGAAAAA.

Comments on this clone: The read is 3 residues too short to cover the CDR3 end, so that end is filled in from the germline J gene. The chain carries TRBV4-2 and TRBJ2-3, with 15 bases lining up with TRBD2. Per the germline V gene, CDR1 is LGHNA and CDR2 is YNFKEQ. There are 21 residues in the CDR3. The sequenced part of the CDR3 DNA is TGTGCCAGCAGCCCGTACCTTGCTGCGAGGACTAGCGGGAGGGCCGGCGAGACG. Encoded protein: CASSPYLAARTSGRAGET. The full CDR3 reads CASSPYLAARTSGRAGETQYF.

Details on this clone: The sequenced fragment ends 3 residues before the CDR3 boundary, so the rest is inferred from the germline J gene. The chain has TRBV18 and TRBJ2-3; D is ambiguous. The CDR3 spans 15 residues. Trimming left V 2 bases short and J 1 base short, with 10 bases between. The V gene's germline CDR1 is KGHSH and CDR2 LQKENI. The part of the CDR3 DNA that was read is TGTGCCAGCTCACCAAGCCCGGCGGGCACAGATACG. It is translated as CASSPSPAGTDT. The full CDR3 reads CASSPSPAGTDTQYF.

The CDR3: CASAEGRGSSYNEQFF. The DNA read from the CDR3 is TGTGCTAGCGCAGAAGGGAGGGGGAGCTCCTACAATGAG. The chain has TRBV7-7 and TRBJ2-1; weak D call: TRBD2 (7 bases). Read data end 3 residues before the CDR3 end; the end is taken from the germline J gene. The CDR3 length is 16 residues. Germline V gene data show CDR1 as SSHAT and CDR2 as FNYEAQ (reference sequence).

About this clone: With the read ending 3 residues before the CDR3 end, the germline J gene is used to fill in that end. The chain recombines TRBV7-9 with TRBJ2-7, with D tentatively TRBD2 (7 bases). V was clipped by 5 bases and J by 4 bases, with 18 bases between them. The CDR3 extends over 15 amino acids. CDR1 and CDR2 (germline): SEHNR, FQNEAQ (reference sequence). CDR3 residues: CASSPGEGLWYEQYF. Incomplete CDR3 DNA: TGTGCCAGCAGCCCAGGGGAGGGCCTATGGTACGAG.

Worth noting for this clone: The read halts 3 residues ahead of the CDR3 end, with the missing end drawn from the germline J gene. The V gene is TRBV20-1, the J gene TRBJ1-1, with D possibly matching TRBD1 (6 bases). The CDR3 length is 13 residues. Germline V gives CDR1 DFQATT, CDR2 SNEGSKA (reference sequence). Trimming stripped 1 base from V and 4 bases from J, with 10 bases between. CDR3 DNA (partial): TGCAGTGCTAGAGGGGGGCTTACCACTGAA. Its protein product is CSARGGLTTE. The CDR3, in full, reads CSARGGLTTEAFF.

Comments on this clone: The read comes to an end 3 residues before the CDR3 does, leaving the germline J gene to fill in the end. The genes are TRBV7-6 and TRBJ2-6, with D possibly matching TRBD1 (5 bases). Deletions cut 6 bases from V and 1 base from J, with 19 bases between. CDR1 SGHVS and CDR2 FNYEAQ come from the germline V gene. The CDR3 length is 18 residues. CDR3: CASSLSVGVASGANVLTF. Incomplete CDR3 DNA: TGTGCCAGCAGTTTATCAGTAGGGGTAGCATCTGGGGCCAACGTC.

Note on this clone: The DNA ends 3 residues before the CDR3 does, and the rest of the CDR3 is filled in from the germline J gene. J is TRBJ2-4 and V is TRBV5-1; tentatively, D is TRBD2 (6 bases). Germline V gene sequence: CDR1 SGHRS, CDR2 YFSETQ. Trimming took 4 bases from V and 6 from J, leaving 17 bases between them. The CDR3 sequence is 15 residues long. CDR3 amino acids: CASSPGDGGTNIQYF. The CDR3 bases that were read are TGCGCCAGCAGCCCGGGGGACGGGGGAACAAACATT.

As regards this clone: The read gets to within 3 residues of the CDR3 end, and the germline J gene fills in the rest. This rearrangement joins TRBV18 to TRBJ2-2; D is perhaps TRBD1 or TRBD2 (5 bases each). The V and J ends lost 3 bases and 6 bases respectively, with 14 bases between them. The CDR3 has 15 amino acids. Germline-derived CDR1 and CDR2 are KGHSH and LQKENI. The CDR3 is CASSPRGSGSGELFF. The part of the CDR3 DNA that was read is TGTGCCAGCTCACCGAGGGGAAGTGGGTCCGGGGAG.

As regards this clone: The read comes to an end 3 residues before the CDR3 does, leaving the germline J gene to fill in the end. This chain connects TRBV7-3 to TRBJ2-3, with a tentative D call TRBD1 (6 bases). CDR1 and CDR2 from the germline V gene are SGHTA and FQGTGA. This CDR3 comprises 15 residues. The CDR3 loop reads CASSPQQGSGETQYF. The part of the CDR3 DNA that was read is TGTGCCAGCAGCCCTCAACAGGGATCCGGGGAGACG.

Regarding this clone: The missing CDR3 end, 3 residues past where the read stops, is filled in from the germline J gene. The chain links TRBV11-1 to TRBJ2-1; no reliable D call. In germline, CDR1 is SGHAT, CDR2 FQDESV (reference sequence). The V and J ends lost 2 bases and 4 bases respectively, with 12 bases between them. This CDR3 has 15 amino acids. The CDR3 protein is CASSLMRTVYNEQFF. The sequenced CDR3 bases are TGTGCCAGCAGCTTAATGAGAACAGTATACAATGAG.

Worth noting for this clone: Coverage ceases 3 residues before the CDR3 finishes, and the germline J gene fills in the end. The rearrangement uses TRBV12-3 or TRBV12-4 and TRBJ1-6; TRBD1 agrees at 8 bases. J gave up 9 bases and V 5 bases, and 6 bases lay outside the gene matches. This CDR3 has 14 residues. CDR3 DNA, as far as it was read: TGTGCCAGCAGTCCGGGACAGGTTGGTTCACCC. It is translated as CASSPGQVGSP. The CDR3 in full is CASSPGQVGSPLHF.

To note about this clone: The read finishes 3 residues shy of the CDR3 end, and the germline J gene is used to complete it. The chain uses TRBV5-1 and TRBJ2-3, with 8 bases matching TRBD2. Per the germline V gene, CDR1 is SGHRS and CDR2 is YFSETQ. This CDR3 contains 16 residues. The J segment lost 3 bases and the V segment lost 0 bases, leaving 6 bases of the junction unmatched. CDR3 residues: CASSLGGGLWTDTQYF. CDR3 DNA, as far as it was read: TGCGCCAGCAGCTTGGGCGGGGGGCTGTGGACAGATACG.